This is a list of T cell receptor beta chains from one sample in a study of T-cell memory formation after mild COVID-19. TCRdb fed the 5' RACE reads into MiXCR, producing one record per CDR3 protein. The data show about 390,000 distinct CDR3 sequences, 15% to 20% seen once. The sequenced sample was PBMCs or a T cell subset sorted from them (not recorded which). The receptor source for this set is a man younger than 35 who had mild COVID-19 (a few samples of this study predate the infection). Cell type and time point are not known. Both conserved end residues are part of each CDR3. The order of the fields is V gene, J gene, clone size, D gene, CDR3 protein, CDR3 DNA. The D gene is left open where the match is weak. A clone size is listed for some rows: how often the clone was seen (once, few, many), or a class if it is expanded.

TRBV2	TRBJ2-7	many	NA	CASSEPFEDEQYF	TGTGCCAGCAGTGAGCCCTTCGAGGACGAGCAGTACTTC
TRBV20-1	TRBJ2-3	few	TRBD2	CSAYSGGGTTDTQYF	TGCAGTGCCTACTCGGGCGGGGGGACCACAGATACGCAGTATTTT
TRBV12-3/TRBV12-4	TRBJ2-5	few	NA	CASSDTGPETQYF	TGTGCCAGCAGCGACACAGGGCCTGAGACCCAGTACTTC
TRBV29-1	TRBJ2-2	few	NA	CSARWSGELFF	TGCAGCGCCCGGTGGTCCGGGGAGCTGTTTTTT
TRBV6-2/TRBV6-3	TRBJ2-6	NA	NA	CASSYTRISTVYSGANVLTF	TGTGCCAGCAGTTACACGCGGATCTCGACAGTTTACTCTGGGGCCAACGTCCTGACTTTC
TRBV12-5	TRBJ2-1	NA	TRBD1	CASAQDRTNEQFF	TGTGCTAGTGCCCAGGACAGGACGAATGAGCAGTTCTTC
TRBV7-2	TRBJ1-2	NA	TRBD1	CASSRTGDDGYTF	TGTGCCAGCAGTAGAACAGGGGACGACGGCTACACCTTC
TRBV7-6	TRBJ1-1	many	NA	CASSLALNTEAFF	TGTGCCAGCAGCTTAGCGCTGAACACTGAAGCTTTCTTT
TRBV9	TRBJ1-6	NA	TRBD1	CASRAGTGSSPLHF	TGTGCCAGCAGAGCCGGGACAGGGAGTTCACCCCTCCACTTT
TRBV7-9	TRBJ2-1	NA	NA	CASSWWGYEQFF	TGTGCCAGCAGCTGGTGGGGTTATGAGCAGTTCTTC
TRBV27	TRBJ1-4	few	NA	CASSDGPGGEKLFF	TGTGCCAGCAGTGATGGACCTGGTGGGGAAAAACTGTTTTTT
TRBV15	TRBJ2-1	few	NA	CATSRDRGAEQFF	TGTGCCACCAGCAGAGATCGTGGGGCGGAGCAGTTCTTC
TRBV29-1	TRBJ1-1	few	NA	CSVRTLMNTEAFF	TGCAGCGTCCGGACCCTGATGAACACTGAAGCTTTCTTT
TRBV5-1	TRBJ1-3	NA	NA	CASSLVTASGNTIYF	TGCGCCAGCAGCTTGGTTACAGCCTCTGGAAACACCATATATTTT
TRBV29-1	TRBJ2-3	few	TRBD1	CSVGSQGANTQYF	TGCAGCGTTGGTTCTCAGGGGGCGAATACGCAGTATTTT
TRBV19	TRBJ1-2	few	NA	CASNRFREANYGYTF	TGTGCCAGTAATCGCTTCAGGGAGGCTAACTATGGCTACACCTTC
TRBV5-1	TRBJ2-1	NA	NA	CASGRAGIDNEQFF	TGCGCCAGCGGTAGGGCAGGTATAGACAATGAGCAGTTCTTC
TRBV7-9	TRBJ2-3	NA	TRBD2	CASSYPSGGYTSTDTQYF	TGTGCCAGCAGCTACCCTAGCGGGGGCTATACTAGCACAGATACGCAGTATTTT
TRBV19	TRBJ1-3	NA	NA	CATRSGNTIYF	TGTGCGACGAGGTCTGGAAACACCATATATTTT
TRBV5-1	TRBJ2-1	NA	TRBD2	CASTPGLAGAEQFF	TGTGCCAGCACCCCGGGACTAGCGGGAGCTGAGCAGTTCTTC
TRBV5-1	TRBJ2-1	NA	NA	CASRETTAYNEQFF	TGCGCCAGCAGAGAGACAACGGCGTACAATGAGCAGTTCTTC
TRBV6-1	TRBJ1-2	NA	NA	CASSEAPGYSYTF	TGTGCCAGCAGTGAAGCGCCAGGGTACAGCTACACCTTC
TRBV7-8	TRBJ2-1	many	NA	CASSPFNEQFF	TGTGCCAGCAGCCCATTCAATGAGCAGTTCTTC
TRBV29-1	TRBJ1-1	NA	NA	CSVWISGTEAFF	TGCAGCGTTTGGATTTCAGGGACTGAAGCTTTCTTT
TRBV12-3/TRBV12-4	TRBJ1-2	few	TRBD1	CASRPGTGAGYTF	TGTGCCAGCAGACCAGGGACAGGGGCTGGCTACACCTTC
TRBV9	TRBJ1-2	NA	NA	CASSVDGRAYGYTF	TGTGCCAGCAGCGTAGACGGCAGGGCTTATGGCTACACCTTC
TRBV27	TRBJ2-3	few	TRBD2	CASSLSPLAGVSTDTQYF	TGTGCCAGCAGTTTAAGCCCACTAGCGGGGGTCAGCACAGATACGCAGTATTTT
TRBV4-3	TRBJ1-2	few	NA	CASSQDFQGARGYTF	TGCGCCAGCAGCCAAGATTTTCAAGGGGCTCGTGGCTACACCTTC
TRBV14	TRBJ2-5	few	TRBD1	CASSQDYGTGRSQTQYF	TGTGCCAGCAGCCAAGATTACGGGACAGGGAGGTCCCAGACCCAGTACTTC
TRBV6-6	TRBJ1-5	NA	NA	CATLSVYSNQPQHF	TGTGCGACTTTGTCGGTATATAGCAATCAGCCCCAGCATTTT
TRBV7-9	TRBJ1-2	NA	NA	CASSLEGVSYGYTF	TGTGCCAGCAGCTTAGAGGGGGTTAGCTATGGCTACACCTTC
TRBV5-1	TRBJ1-5	many	NA	CASSPGGGLGNQPQHF	TGCGCCAGCAGCCCTGGGGGGGGCTTGGGCAATCAGCCCCAGCATTTT
TRBV4-3	TRBJ2-7	NA	NA	CASSQDARGAEEQYF	TGCGCCAGCAGCCAAGATGCCAGGGGCGCGGAAGAGCAGTACTTC
TRBV4-3	TRBJ1-5	few	NA	CASSQTWDQPQHF	TGCGCCAGCAGCCAGACATGGGATCAGCCCCAGCATTTT
TRBV12-3/TRBV12-4	TRBJ1-1	NA	NA	CASSLEGDSTEAFF	TGTGCCAGCAGTTTAGAGGGAGATAGCACTGAAGCTTTCTTT
TRBV19	TRBJ1-1	few	TRBD1	CASSSLQGWTEAFF	TGTGCCAGTAGTTCCCTACAGGGGTGGACTGAAGCTTTCTTT
TRBV9	TRBJ2-5	few	NA	CASSERAGVETQYF	TGTGCCAGCAGCGAGAGGGCAGGGGTGGAGACCCAGTACTTC
TRBV9	TRBJ2-3	few	NA	CASSEDWYTQYF	TGTGCCAGCAGCGAAGATTGGTATACGCAGTATTTT
TRBV4-1	TRBJ2-3	few	NA	CASSPDSRDTQYF	TGCGCCAGCAGCCCGGACTCCCGGGATACGCAGTATTTT
TRBV2	TRBJ1-2	many	NA	CASEGGPTGYTF	TGTGCCAGCGAGGGCGGCCCAACCGGCTACACCTTC
TRBV7-9	TRBJ1-4	few	NA	CASSGDPTNEKLFF	TGTGCCAGCAGCGGGGACCCAACTAATGAAAAACTGTTTTTT
TRBV7-4	TRBJ1-2	few	NA	CASSFSDGLNPGHARTNYGYTF	TGTGCCAGCAGCTTTTCGGACGGGCTTAATCCCGGACACGCCAGGACTAACTATGGCTACACCTTC
TRBV20-1	TRBJ2-2	few	TRBD1	CSASRSGTGMFGELFF	TGCAGTGCTAGCAGATCCGGGACAGGGATGTTCGGGGAGCTGTTTTTT
TRBV4-2	TRBJ2-5	few	TRBD2	CASSHGTSGGETQYF	TGTGCCAGCAGCCACGGGACTAGCGGGGGGGAGACCCAGTACTTC